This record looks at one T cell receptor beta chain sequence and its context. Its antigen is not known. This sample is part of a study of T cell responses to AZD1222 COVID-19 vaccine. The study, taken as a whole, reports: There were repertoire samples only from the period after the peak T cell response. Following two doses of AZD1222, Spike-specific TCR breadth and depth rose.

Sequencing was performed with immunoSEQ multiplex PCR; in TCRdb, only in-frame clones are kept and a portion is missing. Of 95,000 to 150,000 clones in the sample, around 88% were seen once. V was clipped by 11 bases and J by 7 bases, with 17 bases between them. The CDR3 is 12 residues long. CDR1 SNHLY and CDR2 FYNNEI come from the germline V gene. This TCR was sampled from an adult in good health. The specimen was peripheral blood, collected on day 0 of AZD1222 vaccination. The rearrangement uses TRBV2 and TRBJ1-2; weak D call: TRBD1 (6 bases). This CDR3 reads CAWDTRIVGYTF. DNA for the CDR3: TGTGCCTGGGACACCAGGATCGTTGGCTACACCTTC.